This TCR beta chain comes out of a study of neurological immune-mediated disorders. From germline, CDR1 is SQVTM and CDR2 ANQGSEA. V was shortened by 1 base and J by 0 bases, with 6 bases between the two germline ends. The CDR3 has 14 residues. This clonotype showed up many times. Its antigen remains unidentified. Overall study findings and caveats: There were no CDR3 amino acid sequences shared by expanded clones across subjects, a result suggesting private repertoires in all groups.

In TCRdb, the 5' RACE reads were re-called with MiXCR into one record per CDR3 protein. The table has about 19,000 distinct CDR3 sequences, about 7.5% seen once. Sample: CD8+ T cells from blood. This sequence originates from a woman in her thirties with HTLV-1-associated myelopathy (HAM/TSP). J is TRBJ2-2 and V is TRBV29-1; perhaps TRBD1 as D (6 bases). The CDR3 nucleotides read TGCAGCGTTGAAGCAGGGGCGAACACCGGGGAGCTGTTTTTT. This codes for CSVEAGANTGELFF.